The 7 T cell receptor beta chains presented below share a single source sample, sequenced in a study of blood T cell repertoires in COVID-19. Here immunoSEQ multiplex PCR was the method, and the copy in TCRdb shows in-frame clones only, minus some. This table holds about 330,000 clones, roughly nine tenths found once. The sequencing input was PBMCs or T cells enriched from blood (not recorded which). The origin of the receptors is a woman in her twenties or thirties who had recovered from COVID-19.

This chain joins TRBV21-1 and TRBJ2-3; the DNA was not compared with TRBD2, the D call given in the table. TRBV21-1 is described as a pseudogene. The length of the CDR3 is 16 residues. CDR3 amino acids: CASSKGGGISTDTQYF. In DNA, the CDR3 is TGTGCCAGCAGCAAAGGTGGCGGAATCAGCACAGATACGCAGTATTTT.

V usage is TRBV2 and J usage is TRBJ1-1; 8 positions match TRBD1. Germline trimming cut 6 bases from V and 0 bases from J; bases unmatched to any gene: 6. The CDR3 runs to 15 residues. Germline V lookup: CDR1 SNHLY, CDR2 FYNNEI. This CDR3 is CASRVKTGVNTEAFF. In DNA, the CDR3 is TGTGCCAGCAGAGTAAAGACAGGGGTGAACACTGAAGCTTTCTTT.

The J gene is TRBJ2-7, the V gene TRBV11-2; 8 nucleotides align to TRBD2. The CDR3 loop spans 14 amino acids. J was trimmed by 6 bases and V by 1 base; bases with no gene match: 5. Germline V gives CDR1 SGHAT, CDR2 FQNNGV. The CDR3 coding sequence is TGTGCCAGCAGCTTAGCGGGAGGGCCCGTCGAGCAGTACTTC. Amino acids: CASSLAGGPVEQYF.

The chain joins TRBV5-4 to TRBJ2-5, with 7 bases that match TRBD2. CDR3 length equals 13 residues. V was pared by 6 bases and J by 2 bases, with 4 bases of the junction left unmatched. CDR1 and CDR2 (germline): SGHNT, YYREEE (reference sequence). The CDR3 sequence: CASKWGGQETQYF. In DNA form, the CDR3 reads TGTGCCAGCAAATGGGGGGGGCAAGAGACCCAGTACTTC.

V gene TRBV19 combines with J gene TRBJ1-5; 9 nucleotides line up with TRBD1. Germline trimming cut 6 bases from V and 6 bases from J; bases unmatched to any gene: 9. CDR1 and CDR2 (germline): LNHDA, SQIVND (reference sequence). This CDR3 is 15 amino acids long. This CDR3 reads CASSTDRGYAQPQHF. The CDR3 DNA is TGTGCCAGTAGCACAGACAGGGGGTACGCTCAGCCCCAGCATTTT. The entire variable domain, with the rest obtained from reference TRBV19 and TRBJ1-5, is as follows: DGGITQSPKYLFRKEGQNVTLSCEQNLNHDAMYWYRQDPGQGLRLIYYSQIVNDFQKGDIAEGYSVSREKKESFPLTVTSAQKNPTAFYLCASSTDRGYAQPQHFGDGTRLSIL.

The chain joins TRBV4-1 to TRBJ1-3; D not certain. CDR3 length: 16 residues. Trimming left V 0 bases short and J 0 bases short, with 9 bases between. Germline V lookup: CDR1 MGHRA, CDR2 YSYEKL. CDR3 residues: CASSQDLGLSGNTIYF. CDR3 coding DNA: TGCGCCAGCAGCCAAGATTTAGGACTCTCTGGAAACACCATATATTTT.

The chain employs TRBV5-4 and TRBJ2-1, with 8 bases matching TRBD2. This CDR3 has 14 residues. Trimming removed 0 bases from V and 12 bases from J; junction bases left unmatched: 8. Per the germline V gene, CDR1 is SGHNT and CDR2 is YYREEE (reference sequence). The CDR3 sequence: CASSLGISGDGQFF. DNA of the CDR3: TGTGCCAGCAGCTTGGGCATTAGCGGGGACGGGCAGTTCTTC. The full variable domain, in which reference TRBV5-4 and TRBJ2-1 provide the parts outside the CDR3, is ETGVTQSPTHLIKTRGQQVTLRCSSQSGHNTVSWYQQALGQGPQFIFQYYREEENGRGNFPPRFSGLQFPNYSSELNVNALELDDSALYLCASSLGISGDGQFFGPGTRLTVL.